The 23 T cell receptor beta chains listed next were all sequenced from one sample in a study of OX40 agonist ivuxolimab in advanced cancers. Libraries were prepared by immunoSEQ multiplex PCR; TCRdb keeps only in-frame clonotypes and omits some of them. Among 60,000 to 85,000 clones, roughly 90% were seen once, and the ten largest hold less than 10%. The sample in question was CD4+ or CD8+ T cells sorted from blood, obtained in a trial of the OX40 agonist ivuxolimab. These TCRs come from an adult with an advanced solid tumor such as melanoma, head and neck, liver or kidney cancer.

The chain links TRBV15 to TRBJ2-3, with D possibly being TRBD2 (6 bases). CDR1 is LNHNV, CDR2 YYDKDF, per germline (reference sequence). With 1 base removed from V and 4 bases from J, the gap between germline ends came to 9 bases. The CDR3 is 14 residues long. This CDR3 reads CATSRAPGADTQYF. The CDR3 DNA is TGTGCCACCAGCAGAGCGCCGGGGGCAGATACGCAGTATTTT.

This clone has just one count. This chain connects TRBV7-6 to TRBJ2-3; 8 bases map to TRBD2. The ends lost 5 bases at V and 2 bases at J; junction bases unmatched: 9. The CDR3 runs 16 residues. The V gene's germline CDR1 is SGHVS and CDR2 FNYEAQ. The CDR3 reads CASSPTSGDYTDTQYF. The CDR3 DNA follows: TGTGCCAGCAGCCCCACTAGCGGAGACTACACAGATACGCAGTATTTT.

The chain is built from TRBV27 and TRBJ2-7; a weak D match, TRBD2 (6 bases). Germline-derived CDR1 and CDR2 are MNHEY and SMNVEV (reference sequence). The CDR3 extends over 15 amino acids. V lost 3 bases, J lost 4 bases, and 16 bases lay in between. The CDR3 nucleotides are TGTGCCAGCAGTTTGAACCTGGGACTCCTTTACGAGCAGTACTTC. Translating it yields CASSLNLGLLYEQYF.

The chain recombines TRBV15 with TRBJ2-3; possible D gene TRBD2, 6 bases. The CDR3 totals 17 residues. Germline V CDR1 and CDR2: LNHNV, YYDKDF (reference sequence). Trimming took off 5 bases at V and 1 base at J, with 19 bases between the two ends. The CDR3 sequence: CATSPPVWGEGTDTQYF. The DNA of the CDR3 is TGTGCCACCAGCCCCCCAGTGTGGGGGGAGGGCACAGATACGCAGTATTTT.

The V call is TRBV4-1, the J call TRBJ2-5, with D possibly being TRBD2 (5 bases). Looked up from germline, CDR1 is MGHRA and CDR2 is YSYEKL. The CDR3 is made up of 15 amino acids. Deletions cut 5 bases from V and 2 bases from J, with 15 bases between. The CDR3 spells CASSKTGGYQETQYF. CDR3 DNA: TGCGCCAGCAGCAAGACTGGCGGGTATCAAGAGACCCAGTACTTC.

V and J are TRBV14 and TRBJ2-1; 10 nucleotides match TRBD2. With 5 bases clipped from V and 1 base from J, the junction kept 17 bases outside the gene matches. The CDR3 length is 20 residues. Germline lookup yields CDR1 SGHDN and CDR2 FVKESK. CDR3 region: CASSSPPSSGGRLSYNEQFF. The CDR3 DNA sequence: TGTGCCAGCAGCTCCCCCCCCTCTAGCGGGGGCCGCCTTTCCTACAATGAGCAGTTCTTC.

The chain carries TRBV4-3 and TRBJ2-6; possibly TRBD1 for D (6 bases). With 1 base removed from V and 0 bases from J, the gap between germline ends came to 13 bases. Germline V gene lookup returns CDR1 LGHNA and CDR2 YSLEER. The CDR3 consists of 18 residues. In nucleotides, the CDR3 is TGCGCCAGCAGCCAAGCGACAGGACGGGTCTCTGGGGCCAACGTCCTGACTTTC. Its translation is CASSQATGRVSGANVLTF.

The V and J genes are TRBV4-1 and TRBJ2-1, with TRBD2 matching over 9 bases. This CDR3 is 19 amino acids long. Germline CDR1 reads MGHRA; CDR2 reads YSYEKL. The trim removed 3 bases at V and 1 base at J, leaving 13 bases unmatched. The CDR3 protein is CASSQSLAGGPGSYNEQFF. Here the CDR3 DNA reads TGCGCCAGCAGCCAGTCACTGGCGGGGGGGCCGGGGTCCTACAATGAGCAGTTCTTC.

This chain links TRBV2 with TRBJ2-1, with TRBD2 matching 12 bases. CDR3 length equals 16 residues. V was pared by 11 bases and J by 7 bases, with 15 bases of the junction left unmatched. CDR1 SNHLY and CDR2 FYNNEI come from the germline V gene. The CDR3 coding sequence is TGTGCCGGGGGACTAGGCGGACTAGCGGGATTTAATGAGCAGTTCTTC. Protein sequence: CAGGLGGLAGFNEQFF.

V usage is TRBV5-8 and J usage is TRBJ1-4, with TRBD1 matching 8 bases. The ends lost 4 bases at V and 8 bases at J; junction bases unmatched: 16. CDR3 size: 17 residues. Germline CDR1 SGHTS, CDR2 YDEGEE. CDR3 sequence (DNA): TGTGCCAGCAGCCCCCTCGGAAGGACAGGGAGAGTAGAAAAACTGTTTTTT. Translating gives CASSPLGRTGRVEKLFF.

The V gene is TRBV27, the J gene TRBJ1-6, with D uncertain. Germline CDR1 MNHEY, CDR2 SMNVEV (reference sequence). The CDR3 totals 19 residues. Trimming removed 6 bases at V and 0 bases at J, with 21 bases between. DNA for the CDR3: TGTGCCAGCAGCCTTAGCCCGGACGTCCTAAGCTCCTATAATTCACCCCTCCACTTT. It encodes CASSLSPDVLSSYNSPLHF.

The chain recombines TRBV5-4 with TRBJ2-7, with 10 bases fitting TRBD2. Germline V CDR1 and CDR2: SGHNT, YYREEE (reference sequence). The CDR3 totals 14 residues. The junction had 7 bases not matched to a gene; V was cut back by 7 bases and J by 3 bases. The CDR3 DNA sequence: TGTGCCAGCTCCCCAAGCGGGGGGGGCTACGAGCAGTACTTC. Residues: CASSPSGGGYEQYF.

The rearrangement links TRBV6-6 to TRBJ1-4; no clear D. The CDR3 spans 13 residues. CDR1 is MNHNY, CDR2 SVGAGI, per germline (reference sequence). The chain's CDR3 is CVIKAGSNEKLFF. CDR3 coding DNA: TGTGTCATAAAGGCTGGATCTAATGAAAAACTGTTTTTT.

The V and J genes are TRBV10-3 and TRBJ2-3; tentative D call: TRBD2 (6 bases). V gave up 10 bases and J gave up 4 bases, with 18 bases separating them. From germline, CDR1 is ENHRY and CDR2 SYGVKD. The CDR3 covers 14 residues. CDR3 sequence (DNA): TGTGCCACCCTCGACCCGGCGGGGCCAGATACGCAGTATTTT. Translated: CATLDPAGPDTQYF.

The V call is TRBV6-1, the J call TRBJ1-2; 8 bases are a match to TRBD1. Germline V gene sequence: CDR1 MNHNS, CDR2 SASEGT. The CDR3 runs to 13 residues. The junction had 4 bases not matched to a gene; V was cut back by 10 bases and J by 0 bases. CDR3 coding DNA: TGTGCCACTCCACAGGGGGCTAACTATGGCTACACCTTC. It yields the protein CATPQGANYGYTF.

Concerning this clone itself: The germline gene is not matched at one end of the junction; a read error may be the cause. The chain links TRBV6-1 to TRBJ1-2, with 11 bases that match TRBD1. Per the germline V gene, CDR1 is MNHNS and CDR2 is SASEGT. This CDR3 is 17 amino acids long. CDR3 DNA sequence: TGTGCCATCAGTGCTCTAGGACAGGGGGCTGGTAACTATGGCTACACCTTC. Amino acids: CAISALGQGAGNYGYTF.

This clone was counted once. The CDR3 coding sequence is TGCGCCAGCAGCCCCCGGGACAGGACTTACGAGCAGTACTTC. Translation: CASSPRDRTYEQYF. The V call is TRBV4-3, the J call TRBJ2-7; 8 bases match TRBD1. Trimming took 4 bases from V and 4 from J; bases not matched to a gene: 6. CDR1 LGHNA and CDR2 YSLEER come from the germline V gene. This CDR3 contains 14 residues.

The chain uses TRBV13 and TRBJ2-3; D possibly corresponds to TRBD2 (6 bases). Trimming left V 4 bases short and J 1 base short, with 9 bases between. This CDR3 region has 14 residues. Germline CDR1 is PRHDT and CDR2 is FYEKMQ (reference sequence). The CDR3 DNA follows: TGTGCCAGCAGCTCGGAGGGGCGCACAGATACGCAGTATTTT. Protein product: CASSSEGRTDTQYF.

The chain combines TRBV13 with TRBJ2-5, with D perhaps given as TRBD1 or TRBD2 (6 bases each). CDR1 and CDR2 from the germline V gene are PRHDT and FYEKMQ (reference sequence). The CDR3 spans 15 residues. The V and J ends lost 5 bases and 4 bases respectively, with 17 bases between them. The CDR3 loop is CASSPAWGAVETQYF. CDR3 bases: TGTGCCAGCAGCCCTGCCTGGGGGGCAGTAGAGACCCAGTACTTC.

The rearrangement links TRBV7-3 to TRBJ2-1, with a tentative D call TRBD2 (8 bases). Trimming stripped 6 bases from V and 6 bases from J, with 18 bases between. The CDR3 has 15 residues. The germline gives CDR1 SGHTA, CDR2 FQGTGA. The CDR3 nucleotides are TGTGCCAGCAGTCAGGGGGTAGCGGGAAGCAATGAGCAGTTCTTC. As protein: CASSQGVAGSNEQFF.

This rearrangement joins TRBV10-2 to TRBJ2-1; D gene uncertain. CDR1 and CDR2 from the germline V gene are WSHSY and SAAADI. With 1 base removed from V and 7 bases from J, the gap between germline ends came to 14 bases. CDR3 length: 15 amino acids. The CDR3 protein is CASSELAGSLNEQFF. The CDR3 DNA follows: TGCGCCAGCAGTGAGTTGGCAGGCTCTCTGAATGAGCAGTTCTTC.

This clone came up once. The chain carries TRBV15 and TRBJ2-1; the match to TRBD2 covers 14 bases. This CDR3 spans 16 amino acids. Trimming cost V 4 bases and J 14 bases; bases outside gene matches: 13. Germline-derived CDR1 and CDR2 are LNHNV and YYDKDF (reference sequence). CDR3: CATSNGWETSGGAKFF. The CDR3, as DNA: TGTGCCACCAGCAACGGCTGGGAGACTAGCGGGGGGGCCAAGTTCTTC.

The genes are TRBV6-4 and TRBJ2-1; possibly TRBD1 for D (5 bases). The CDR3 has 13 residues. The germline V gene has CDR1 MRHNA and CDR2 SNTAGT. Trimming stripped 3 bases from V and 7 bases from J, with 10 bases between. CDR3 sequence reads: CASSEGEGNEQFF. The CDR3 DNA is TGTGCCAGCAGTGAAGGGGAAGGGAATGAGCAGTTCTTC.